These 11 T cell receptor beta chains came from one sample sequenced in a study of T cells expressing NK-cell markers. TCRdb re-called the 5' RACE reads, yielding one record per CDR3 amino acid sequence without DNA. The sample includes 350,000 to 400,000 distinct CDR3 sequences. Sequencing was performed on blood T cells: a sorted CD56 or NKG2C T cell subset, CD4+ or CD8+ T cells, or bulk PBMC T cells (not recorded which). All receptors come from a woman in her 50s in good health.

CDR3 protein: CAISEVTGTAPYEQYF. The chain employs TRBV10-3 and TRBJ2-7; the TCRdb call, TRBD1, lacks DNA for checking. In germline, CDR1 is ENHRY, CDR2 SYGVKD. The CDR3 runs 16 residues.

The V call is TRBV15, the J call TRBJ2-2; no DNA is available, so the TRBD2 call from TCRdb remains unchecked. This CDR3 has 18 residues. The V gene's germline CDR1 is LNHNV and CDR2 YYDKDF (reference sequence). This CDR3 reads CATSRAPLGGLNTGELFF.

The V call is TRBV28, the J call TRBJ2-5; TCRdb designates TRBD1, a call that cannot be tested without DNA. Germline V CDR1 and CDR2: MDHEN, SYDVKM. The CDR3 has 16 amino acids. CDR3 in amino acids: CASSFITGFLQETQYF.

The rearrangement joins TRBV6-1 to TRBJ1-6. The CDR3 is made up of 15 amino acids. Germline V CDR1 and CDR2: MNHNS, SASEGT. The CDR3 loop reads CASSEGYGYNSPLHF.

V usage is TRBV10-3 and J usage is TRBJ2-1; the TRBD2 assignment by TCRdb is unverifiable without DNA. In germline, CDR1 is ENHRY, CDR2 SYGVKD. This CDR3 comprises 14 residues. CDR3 in amino acids: CAIRSSGSLDEQFF.

V gene TRBV6-5 combines with J gene TRBJ2-3; TCRdb gives TRBD2 as the D gene, but with no DNA this cannot be confirmed. This CDR3 contains 16 residues. CDR1 is MNHEY, CDR2 SVGAGI, per germline. The CDR3 sequence is CASSFLLTSSTDTQYF.

This rearrangement joins TRBV2 to TRBJ2-1; the TCRdb D gene call, TRBD1, has no DNA to confirm it. Germline V gene lookup returns CDR1 SNHLY and CDR2 FYNNEI. This CDR3 spans 12 amino acids. CDR3 region: CASSGGQGEQFF.

CDR3 loop: CASSTRENTEAFF. J is TRBJ1-1 and V is TRBV28. This CDR3 has 13 residues. Germline CDR1 and CDR2: MDHEN and SYDVKM.

The chain couples TRBV6-6 to TRBJ2-7; TCRdb designates TRBD2, a call that cannot be tested without DNA. Germline V lookup: CDR1 MNHNY, CDR2 SVGAGI (reference sequence). This CDR3 is 13 amino acids long. CDR3 residues: CASLAGGSYEQYF.

The V and J genes are TRBV21-1 and TRBJ2-5; TCRdb's D gene call, TRBD2, goes unchecked for lack of DNA. TRBV21-1 is shown as a pseudogene. The length of the CDR3 is 13 residues. The CDR3 protein is CASSINQPPTQYF.

The rearrangement links TRBV20-1 to TRBJ1-4; TCRdb names TRBD1, which stays unverified in the absence of DNA. Germline values: CDR1 DFQATT, CDR2 SNEGSKA (reference sequence). The CDR3 length is 14 residues. CDR3 in amino acids: CSAPKGAVNEKLFF.